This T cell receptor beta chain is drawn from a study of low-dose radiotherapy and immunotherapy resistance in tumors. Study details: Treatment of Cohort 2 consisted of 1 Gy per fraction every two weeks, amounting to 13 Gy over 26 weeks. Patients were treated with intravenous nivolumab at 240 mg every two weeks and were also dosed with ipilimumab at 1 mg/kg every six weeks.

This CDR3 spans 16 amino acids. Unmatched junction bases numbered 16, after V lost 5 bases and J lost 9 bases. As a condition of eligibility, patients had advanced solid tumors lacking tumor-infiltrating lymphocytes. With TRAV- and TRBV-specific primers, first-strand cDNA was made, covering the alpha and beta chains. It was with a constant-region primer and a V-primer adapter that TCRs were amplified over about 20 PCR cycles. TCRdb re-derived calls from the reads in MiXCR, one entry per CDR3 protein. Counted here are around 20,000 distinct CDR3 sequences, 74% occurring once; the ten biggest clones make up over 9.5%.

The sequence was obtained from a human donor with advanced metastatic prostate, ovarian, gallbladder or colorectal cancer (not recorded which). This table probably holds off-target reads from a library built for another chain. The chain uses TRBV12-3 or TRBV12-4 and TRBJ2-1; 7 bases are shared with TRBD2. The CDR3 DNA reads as TGTGCCAGCAGTCCAAGAGGTAGGCACGGGAGGAGTGAGCAGTTCTTC. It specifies CASSPRGRHGRSEQFF.